The entry below describes one T cell receptor (beta chain). The target antigen is unknown. The junction departs from germline at one end; a sequencing error may be responsible. Incorporated into the TCR beta cDNA libraries were unique molecular identifiers, which served to reduce PCR and sequencing biases. The source material, roughly 0.9 to 11 million T cells, gave rise to 400,000 to 550,000 cDNA molecules. TCRdb itself ran the PCR reads through MiXCR, one entry per CDR3 protein. This table holds 650,000 to 850,000 distinct CDR3 sequences, roughly 50% found once. The data were taken from a study of post-analysis software for immune sequencing data. Study overall: Relapsing-remitting, secondary progressive and progressive-relapsing multiple sclerosis courses were included.

Study-level results: Controls had lower frequencies than patients of about 5 TRBV segments, which included TRBV5-6, TRBV5-1 and TRBV20-1. Same-batch preparations were strongly co-clustered by F measure.

Per the germline V gene, CDR1 is SQVTM and CDR2 is ANQGSEA. The CDR3 consists of 14 residues. This rearrangement joins TRBV29-1 to TRBJ2-7; TRBD1 agrees at 10 bases. The source material was blood. The receptor comes from a girl between 5 and 17 years old with multiple sclerosis. The CDR3 is CSVEGDRGRYEQYF. The CDR3 DNA follows: TGCAGCGTCGAAGGAGACAGGGGGCGGTACGAGCAGTACTTC.